The 3 T cell receptor beta chains in this list originate from one sample, sequenced in a study of T cells in Graves' hyperthyroidism and ophthalmopathy. Using RNA transcripts as the source, TCR beta CDR3 regions were amplified. With the HTBI primer set, the TCR CDR3 went through a first round of RT-PCR. TCRdb reprocessed the multiplex PCR reads with MiXCR, giving one entry per CDR3 protein. Of 610,000 or so distinct CDR3 sequences in the sample, about 43% were seen once. Source material: peripheral blood or thyroid tissue (not recorded which). The source of these receptors is a woman aged 18 to 35 with Graves' hyperthyroidism.

The chain has TRBV20-1 and TRBJ2-7; TRBD2 matches 8 bases. This CDR3 is 13 amino acids long. The germline V gene encodes CDR1 DFQATT and CDR2 SNEGSKA (reference sequence). After removal of 6 bases from V and 0 bases from J, the junction contained 4 bases not matched to a gene. In nucleotides, the CDR3 is TGCAGTGCAGGGAGCGGGAGCTCCTACGAGCAGTACTTC. It translates to CSAGSGSSYEQYF.

A word on this clonotype: Being one base from a much bigger clone, this may be a read error. The rearrangement joins TRBV12-3 or TRBV12-4 to TRBJ1-1, with D tentatively TRBD1 (6 bases). The germline V and J ends were trimmed by 4 bases and 3 bases, with 15 bases remaining between them. This CDR3 has 15 amino acids. The CDR3 DNA is TGTGCCAGCAGTTACGGGGGGCGTTTGGACACTGAAGCTTTCTTT. This gives the protein CASSYGGRLDTEAFF.

This chain connects TRBV29-1 to TRBJ1-5; D uncertain. Germline lookup yields CDR1 SQVTM and CDR2 ANQGSEA. This CDR3 comprises 13 residues. Here the CDR3 DNA reads TGCCAGCTCACCTCCGGGTGGCGTCAGCCCCAGCATTTT. Amino acids: CQLTSGWRQPQHF.